This TCR beta chain was found in a study of T cell responses to AZD1222 COVID-19 vaccine (dated by TCRdb to the early 2020s). Turning to the overall study: AZD1222 recipients whose second dose came at about 4 weeks and those whose second dose came at about 12 weeks were combined into one group, since spike-specific TCR depth and breadth did not differ between the two schedules. A total of just over 230 trial participants underwent TCR sequencing, of whom approximately 210 received two doses of AZD1222 and some 26 received two doses of the MenACWY control vaccine. Trial participants were enrolled into age subgroups of 18-55, 56-69 and 70-plus years, which contained approximately 150, 28 and 58 TCR-sequenced participants, respectively. Here is what the overall study found, with its caveats: No day 14 peak-response samples were available, so repertoires were characterized only after the peak T cell response. Epitopes outside the regions mutated in the B.1.351 and B.1.1.7 variants were reportedly recognized by nearly half of the unique spike-specific TCRs. Most participants were white British and females outnumbered males, and the authors suggested that clonal diversity may have been underestimated. After two AZD1222 doses, spike-specific TCR breadth and depth were significantly higher than at day 0 and than in MenACWY recipients. The whole spike protein was spanned by vaccine-associated CD4 TCRs, and dominant responses were seen in regions 160-218 and 743-854. In the small 56-69-year group, the increase in depth fell short of significance, most likely because of low power. Conclusions about previously exposed vaccinees are limited because only a handful of AZD1222 recipients were SARS-CoV-2 seropositive at baseline.

As concerns this clone: What this receptor recognizes is not known. Per-base quality was not reported, and no clone a single base away is much larger than it.

What this sample's time point label stands for: baseline before first vaccination. The vaccinee samples were drawn from two UK trials, COV001 and COV002, one of which was a single-blind randomized controlled phase 2/3 trial testing AZD1222 (ChAdOx1 nCoV-19) in healthy adults. For TCRbeta chain sequencing, PBMC samples were collected from trial participants at day 0 and at day 28 after the second dose. The CDR3 regions of human TCRbeta chains were analyzed by immunosequencing. On the study's bioinformatics: Repertoire TCRs were checked for matches against a reference library of SARS-CoV-2-specific TCRs that had been generated using the MIRA antigen-specificity platform. Breadth was defined as the fraction of unique TCRs that were SARS-CoV-2-associated, and depth was defined as the fraction of total T cells that were SARS-CoV-2-associated. Using the MIRA data, every spike-specific TCR was mapped to the spike region that the TCR reacted to and assigned to either a CD4 or a CD8 class. Log10-transformed breadth and depth values were compared by one-way ANOVA with Sidak's multiple comparisons tests. The table comes from immuneACCESS by way of TCRdb, which keeps in-frame sequences with V and J called. Part of the clones is missing from these tables; in studies checked, under half for an unresolved V gene and the rest for unknown reasons. V and J calls and clone size are given by that table; D and trimming were obtained from the DNA. For this sample there are 90,000 to 150,000 clones; under 90% appear just once. More than 6.5% of the sample is taken by the ten largest.

V loses 3 bases of germline sequence and J loses 0 bases, and the interval between the two ends is 9 bases. The CDR3 starts with the cysteine, ends with the phenylalanine, and has 15 residues. Only CDR3 DNA is held: 45 bases, read in frame from base 1. For CDR1 and CDR2, the germline V gene lists KGHSH and LQKENI. The rearranged chain carries TRBV18 and TRBJ1-5, with TRBD1 tentatively as D gene (6 bases match). This sample comprised peripheral blood, obtained on day 0 of AZD1222 vaccination. The receptor was derived from an adult in good health. The nucleotides read TGTGCCAGCTCACCCACAGGGATTAGCAATCAGCCCCAGCATTTT. This translates into CASSPTGISNQPQHF.